The 18 T cell receptor beta chains reported below all come from one sample, sequenced in a study of graft-versus-host responses after intestinal transplantation. Measured with immunoSEQ multiplex PCR; TCRdb has only the in-frame clones, and not every one. The sample lists about 98,000 clones; more than 75% were seen once. Specimen: PBMCs, collected 255 days after intestinal transplant. These receptors all stem from a human patient who received an intestinal transplant, so some T cells may come from the graft donor.

The J gene is TRBJ2-1, the V gene TRBV7-6; D not resolved. CDR1 is SGHVS, CDR2 FNYEAQ, per germline. The CDR3 totals 13 residues. The V end lost 1 base, the J end lost 2 bases, and 3 bases lay between the germline ends. CDR3 sequence (DNA): TGTGCCAGCAGCTTAGGGCCCTACAATGAGCAGTTCTTC. Translation: CASSLGPYNEQFF.

The chain recombines TRBV9 with TRBJ2-3; D gene unclear. The V end lost 0 bases, the J end lost 2 bases, and 10 bases lay between the germline ends. The CDR3 has 15 residues. Germline V gene lookup returns CDR1 SGDLS and CDR2 YYNGEE. In nucleotides, the CDR3 is TGTGCCAGCAGCGTAGCTGACGCCCACACAGATACGCAGTATTTT. Translating it yields CASSVADAHTDTQYF.

About this clone: The junction departs from germline at one end; a sequencing error may be responsible. V is TRBV27 and J is TRBJ2-7; D gene unclear. Per germline, CDR1 MNHEY and CDR2 SMNVEV (reference sequence). This CDR3 spans 14 amino acids. This CDR3 is CASSLSGPHYEQYF. The CDR3 DNA is TGTGCCAGCAGCTTATCAGGTCCCCACTACGAGCAGTACTTC.

This clone was found a few times. This chain uses TRBV28 with TRBJ1-2; D is ambiguous. V gave up 8 bases and J gave up 0 bases, with 13 bases separating them. This CDR3 region has 14 residues. Germline-derived CDR1 and CDR2 are MDHEN and SYDVKM. CDR3 in amino acids: CASSWPASNYGYTF. DNA for the CDR3: TGTGCCAGCTCATGGCCGGCTTCTAACTATGGCTACACCTTC.

The V and J genes are TRBV6-1 and TRBJ2-7, with TRBD2 matching 8 bases. Germline CDR1 is MNHNS and CDR2 is SASEGT. The CDR3 spans 15 residues. The ends lost 8 bases at V and 4 bases at J; junction bases unmatched: 13. The CDR3 protein is CASGGTGGSGYEQYF. In DNA form, the CDR3 reads TGTGCCAGCGGGGGAACGGGAGGGTCCGGATACGAGCAGTACTTC.

A remark on this clone: Sequence at one end of the junction differs from germline and may be a read error. The rearrangement uses TRBV7-7 and TRBJ2-1; the match to TRBD2 covers 9 bases. CDR3 length: 15 residues. CDR1 is SSHAT, CDR2 FNYEAQ, per germline (reference sequence). In DNA, the CDR3 is TGTGCTAGCAGCTTAGGTCTAGCGGGGTTCAATGAGCAGTTCTTC. Its translation is CASSLGLAGFNEQFF.

DNA of the CDR3: TGTGCCAGCAGCTTGGGGACAGGTACGGGAGAGACCCAGTACTTC. Its translation: CASSLGTGTGETQYF. This sequence joins TRBV5-8 and TRBJ2-5; 7 positions match TRBD1. V shed 0 bases, J shed 4 bases, and the junction held 6 bases outside the gene matches. The germline CDR1 and CDR2 sequences are SGHTS and YDEGEE. The CDR3 sequence is 15 residues long.

In nucleotides, the CDR3 is TGTGCCAGCAGTGACATAGCGGGGGCCAACACAGATACGCAGTATTTT. Protein: CASSDIAGANTDTQYF. The chain uses TRBV6-4 and TRBJ2-3, with 9 positions matching TRBD2. The V gene end was trimmed by 2 bases and the J gene end by 2 bases; junction bases not matched to a gene: 5. The germline CDR1 and CDR2 sequences are MRHNA and SNTAGT. The CDR3 contains 16 residues.

The CDR3 reads CASSPSGRSSYEQYF. The CDR3 nucleotides read TGTGCCAGCAGCCCTTCGGGACGGAGCTCCTACGAGCAGTACTTC. J is TRBJ2-7 and V is TRBV13; D tentatively reads TRBD1 or TRBD2 (5 bases each). The CDR3 sequence is 15 residues long. V lost 5 bases, J lost 0 bases, and 14 bases lay in between. Germline-derived CDR1 and CDR2 are PRHDT and FYEKMQ (reference sequence).

This clone was observed a single time. This sequence joins TRBV6-5 and TRBJ2-5, with 8 bases that match TRBD1. CDR1 MNHEY and CDR2 SVGAGI come from the germline V gene. CDR3 length: 16 amino acids. After removal of 4 bases from V and 0 bases from J, the junction contained 7 bases not matched to a gene. The CDR3 region is CASSFYRGTNQETQYF. CDR3 bases: TGTGCCAGCAGTTTCTACAGGGGGACCAACCAAGAGACCCAGTACTTC.

This chain links TRBV6-1 with TRBJ1-1, with D unresolved. The germline gives CDR1 MNHNS, CDR2 SASEGT. CDR3 length: 12 amino acids. The V and J ends lost 11 bases and 1 base respectively, with 11 bases between them. CDR3 nucleotides: TGTGCCTCCAGGACGGGGAACACTGAAGCTTTCTTT. Protein: CASRTGNTEAFF.

The CDR3 DNA reads TGTGCCAGCAGCCCGCAAGCGGCCGGGAACGAGCAGTACGTC. Its protein is CASSPQAAGNEQYV. V gene TRBV7-8 combines with J gene TRBJ2-7, with a tentative D call TRBD2 (5 bases). Germline values: CDR1 SGHVS, CDR2 FQNEAQ. CDR3 length equals 14 residues. V lost 5 bases to trimming and J lost 5 bases, with 16 bases between them.

This rearrangement joins TRBV2 to TRBJ2-7; 8 nucleotides line up with TRBD2. This CDR3 has 14 residues. The V gene end was trimmed by 9 bases and the J gene end by 6 bases; junction bases not matched to a gene: 13. Germline-derived CDR1 and CDR2 are SNHLY and FYNNEI. This CDR3 is CASAPGGPRGEQYF. The CDR3 DNA reads as TGTGCCAGTGCTCCGGGAGGGCCACGGGGCGAGCAGTACTTC.

This chain connects TRBV14 to TRBJ2-3; 7 bases match TRBD2. The CDR3 totals 15 residues. CDR1 is SGHDN and CDR2 is FVKESK in the germline V gene. The J segment lost 6 bases and the V segment lost 4 bases, leaving 10 bases of the junction unmatched. The CDR3 nucleotides are TGTGCCAGCAGCCGGTTGGGCGGGAGTCCCGATACGCAGTATTTT. Its translation is CASSRLGGSPDTQYF. Supplemented by reference TRBV14 and TRBJ2-3, the full variable domain reads EAGVTQFPSHSVIEKGQTVTLRCDPISGHDNLYWYRRVMGKEIKFLLHFVKESKQDESGMPNNRFLAERTGGTYSTLKVQPAELEDSGVYFCASSRLGGSPDTQYFGPGTRLTVL.

V and J are TRBV27 and TRBJ1-2; D might be TRBD1 (5 bases). V gave up 6 bases and J gave up 1 base, with 9 bases separating them. The CDR3 spans 13 residues. Germline V CDR1 and CDR2: MNHEY, SMNVEV (reference sequence). CDR3 coding DNA: TGTGCCAGCAGCCCTAGGGGTAACTATGGCTACACCTTC. As protein: CASSPRGNYGYTF.

The genes are TRBV6-5 and TRBJ2-1; D possibly corresponds to TRBD1 (6 bases). Trimming pared 8 bases from V and 0 bases from J, leaving 11 bases between. The germline gives CDR1 MNHEY, CDR2 SVGAGI. The length of the CDR3 is 14 residues. CDR3 region: CASGTGRSYNEQFF. The CDR3 DNA reads as TGTGCCAGCGGAACAGGGCGCTCCTACAATGAGCAGTTCTTC.

V and J are TRBV9 and TRBJ2-4; a possible D gene is TRBD2 (6 bases). V lost 0 bases and J 4 bases, leaving 17 bases between the germline ends. The CDR3 totals 17 residues. The germline gives CDR1 SGDLS, CDR2 YYNGEE. This CDR3 reads CASSVDPLEGPKNIQYF. The CDR3 region has the DNA TGTGCCAGCAGCGTAGACCCCCTGGAGGGGCCAAAAAACATTCAGTACTTC.

The chain links TRBV6-5 to TRBJ1-1; D remains unclear. V was cut by 7 bases and J by 2 bases, with 17 bases left in between. Germline V CDR1 and CDR2: MNHEY, SVGAGI. This CDR3 comprises 15 residues. In DNA, the CDR3 is TGTGCCAGCACACCACTATCAGGCATCAACACTGAAGCTTTCTTT. This translates into CASTPLSGINTEAFF.